One T cell receptor beta chain is described in this entry. Its cognate antigen is unknown. These data belong to a study of blood T cells in healthy people across ages. Alongside a J-beta primer mix, a sample-barcoded 5' primer served in a second PCR lasting about 7 to 11 cycles. TCRdb used MiXCR to reprocess the 5' RACE reads, holding one entry per CDR3 protein. The sample shows 1.5 million to 2 million distinct CDR3 sequences, roughly 52% of them seen only once. Findings and caveats of the study: It was found that TCR beta diversity correlated strongly with the percentage of naive T cells. Roughly linear age-related decline in beta diversity appeared, significant by age roughly 40.

CDR3 length: 18 residues. Per the germline V gene, CDR1 is ENHRY and CDR2 is SYGVKD. Trimming cost V 4 bases and J 7 bases, with 26 bases left between them. Sequenced sample: blood. The rearrangement uses TRBV10-3 and TRBJ2-4; a possible D gene is TRBD1 (6 bases). The origin of this receptor is a middle-aged woman in good health. For the CDR3, the DNA is TGTGCCATCAGTGTGAGGGACACCCTAGGTATGGTGGAGAACATTCAGTACTTC. Amino acids: CAISVRDTLGMVENIQYF.